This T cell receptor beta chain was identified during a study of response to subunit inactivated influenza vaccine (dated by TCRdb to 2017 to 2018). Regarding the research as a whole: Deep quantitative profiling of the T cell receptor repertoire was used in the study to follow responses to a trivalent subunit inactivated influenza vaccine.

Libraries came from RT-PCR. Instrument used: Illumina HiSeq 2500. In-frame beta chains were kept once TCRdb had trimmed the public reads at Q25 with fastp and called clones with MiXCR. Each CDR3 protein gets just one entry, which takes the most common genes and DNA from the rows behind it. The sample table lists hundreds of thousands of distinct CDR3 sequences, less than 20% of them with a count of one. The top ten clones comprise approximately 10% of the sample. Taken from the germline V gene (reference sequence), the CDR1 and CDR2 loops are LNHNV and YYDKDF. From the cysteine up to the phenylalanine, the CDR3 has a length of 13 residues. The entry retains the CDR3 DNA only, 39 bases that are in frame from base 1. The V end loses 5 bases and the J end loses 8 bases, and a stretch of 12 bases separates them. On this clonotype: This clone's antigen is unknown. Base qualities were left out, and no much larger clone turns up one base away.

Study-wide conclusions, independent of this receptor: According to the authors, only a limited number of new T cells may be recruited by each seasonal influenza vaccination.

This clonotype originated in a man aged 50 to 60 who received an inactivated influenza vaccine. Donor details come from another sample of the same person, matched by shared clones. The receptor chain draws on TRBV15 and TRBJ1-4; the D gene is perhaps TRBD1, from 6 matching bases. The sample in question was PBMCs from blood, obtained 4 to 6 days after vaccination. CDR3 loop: CATSGRRGEKLFF. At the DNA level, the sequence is TGTGCCACCAGCGGCCGAAGGGGGGAAAAACTGTTTTTT.